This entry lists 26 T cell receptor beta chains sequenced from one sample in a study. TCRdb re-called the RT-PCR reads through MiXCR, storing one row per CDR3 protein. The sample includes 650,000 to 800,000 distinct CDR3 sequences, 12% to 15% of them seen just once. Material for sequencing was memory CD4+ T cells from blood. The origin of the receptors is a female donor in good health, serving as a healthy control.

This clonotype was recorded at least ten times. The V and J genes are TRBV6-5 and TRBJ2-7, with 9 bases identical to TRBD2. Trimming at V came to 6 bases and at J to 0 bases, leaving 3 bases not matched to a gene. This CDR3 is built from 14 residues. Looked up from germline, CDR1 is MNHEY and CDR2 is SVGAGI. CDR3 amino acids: CASRRLADSYEQYF. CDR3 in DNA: TGTGCCAGCAGGAGACTAGCGGACTCCTACGAGCAGTACTTC.

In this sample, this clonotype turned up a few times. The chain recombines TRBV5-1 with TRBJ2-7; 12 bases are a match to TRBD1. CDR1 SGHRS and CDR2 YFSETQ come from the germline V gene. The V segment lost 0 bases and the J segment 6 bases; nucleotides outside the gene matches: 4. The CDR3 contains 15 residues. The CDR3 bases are TGCGCCAGCAGCTTGGGCGGGACAGGGGGCCGCGAGCAGTACTTC. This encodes CASSLGGTGGREQYF.

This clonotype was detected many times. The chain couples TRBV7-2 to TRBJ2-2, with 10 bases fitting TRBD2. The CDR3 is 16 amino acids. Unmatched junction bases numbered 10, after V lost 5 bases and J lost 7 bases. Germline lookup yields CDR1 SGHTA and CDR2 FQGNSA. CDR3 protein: CASSPIVASGSGELFF. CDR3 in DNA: TGTGCCAGCAGCCCAATTGTAGCTAGCGGGAGCGGGGAGCTGTTTTTT.

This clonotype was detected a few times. The CDR3 nucleotides read TGTGCCATCACCGCAAATCCGACAGGGCAACCAAACTATGGCTACACCTTC. Encoded protein: CAITANPTGQPNYGYTF. The rearrangement joins TRBV10-3 to TRBJ1-2, with 7 bases fitting TRBD1. The CDR3 is 17 amino acids. Germline V gene sequence: CDR1 ENHRY, CDR2 SYGVKD. After removal of 7 bases from V and 2 bases from J, the junction contained 16 bases not matched to a gene.

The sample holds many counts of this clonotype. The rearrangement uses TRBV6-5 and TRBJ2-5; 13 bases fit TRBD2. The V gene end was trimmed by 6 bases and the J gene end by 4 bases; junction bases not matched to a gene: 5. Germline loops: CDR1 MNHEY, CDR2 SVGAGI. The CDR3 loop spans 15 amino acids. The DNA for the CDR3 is TGTGCCAGCAGAAGGACTAGCGGGGGAGGAGAGACCCAGTACTTC. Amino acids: CASRRTSGGGETQYF.

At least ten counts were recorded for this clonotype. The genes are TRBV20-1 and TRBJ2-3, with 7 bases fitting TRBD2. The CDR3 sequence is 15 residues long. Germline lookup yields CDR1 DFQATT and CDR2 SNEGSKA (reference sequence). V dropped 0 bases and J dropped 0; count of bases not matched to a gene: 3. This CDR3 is CSARDRRGSTDTQYF. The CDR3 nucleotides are TGCAGTGCTAGAGATCGGCGGGGGAGCACAGATACGCAGTATTTT.

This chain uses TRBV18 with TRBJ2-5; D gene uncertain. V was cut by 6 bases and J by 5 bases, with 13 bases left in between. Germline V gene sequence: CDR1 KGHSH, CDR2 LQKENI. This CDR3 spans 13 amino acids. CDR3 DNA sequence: TGTGCCAGCTCCGTCGCCATCCCGGAGACCCAGTACTTC. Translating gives CASSVAIPETQYF. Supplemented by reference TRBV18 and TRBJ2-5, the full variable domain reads NAGVMQNPRHLVRRRGQEARLRCSPMKGHSHVYWYRQLPEEGLKFMVYLQKENIIDESGMPKERFSAEFPKEGPSILRIQQVVRGDSAAYFCASSVAIPETQYFGPGTRLLVL.

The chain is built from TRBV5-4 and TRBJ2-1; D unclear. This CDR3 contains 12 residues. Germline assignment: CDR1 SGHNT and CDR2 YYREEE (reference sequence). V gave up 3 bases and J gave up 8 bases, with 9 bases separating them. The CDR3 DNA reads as TGTGCCAGCAGCTCAATATTACATGAGCAGTTCTTC. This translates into CASSSILHEQFF.

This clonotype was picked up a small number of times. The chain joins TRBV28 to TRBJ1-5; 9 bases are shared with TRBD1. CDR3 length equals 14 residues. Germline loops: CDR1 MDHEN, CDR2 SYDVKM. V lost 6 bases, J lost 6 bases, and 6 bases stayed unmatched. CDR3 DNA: TGTGCCAGCAGCCCGGACAGGGGCGTTCAGCCCCAGCATTTT. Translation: CASSPDRGVQPQHF.

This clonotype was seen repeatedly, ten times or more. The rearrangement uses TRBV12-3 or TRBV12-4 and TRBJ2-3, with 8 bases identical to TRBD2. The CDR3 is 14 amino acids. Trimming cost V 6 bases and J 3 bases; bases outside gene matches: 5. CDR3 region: CASRKRETTDTQYF. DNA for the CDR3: TGTGCCAGCAGAAAGCGGGAGACGACAGATACGCAGTATTTT.

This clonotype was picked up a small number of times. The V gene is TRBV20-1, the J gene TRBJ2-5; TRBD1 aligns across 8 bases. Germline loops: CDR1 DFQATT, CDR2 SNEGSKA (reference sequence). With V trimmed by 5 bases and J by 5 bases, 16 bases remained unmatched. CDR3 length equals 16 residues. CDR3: CSAPPGGGGERETQYF. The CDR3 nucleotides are TGCAGTGCTCCACCAGGGGGCGGAGGGGAGCGGGAGACCCAGTACTTC.

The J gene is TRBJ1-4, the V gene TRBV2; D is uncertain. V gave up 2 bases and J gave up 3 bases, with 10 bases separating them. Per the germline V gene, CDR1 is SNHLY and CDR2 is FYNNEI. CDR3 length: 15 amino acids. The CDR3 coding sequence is TGTGCCAGCAGTGAAAGTCGGGGAGCTAATGAAAAACTGTTTTTT. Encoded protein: CASSESRGANEKLFF.

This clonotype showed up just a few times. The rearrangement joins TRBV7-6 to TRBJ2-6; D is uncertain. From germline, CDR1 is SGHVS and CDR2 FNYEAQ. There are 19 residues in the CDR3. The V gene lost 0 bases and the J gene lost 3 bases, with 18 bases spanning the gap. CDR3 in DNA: TGTGCCAGCAGCTTAGCAGTGGGTGGCAATGTGCATGGGGCCAACGTCCTGACTTTC. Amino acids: CASSLAVGGNVHGANVLTF.

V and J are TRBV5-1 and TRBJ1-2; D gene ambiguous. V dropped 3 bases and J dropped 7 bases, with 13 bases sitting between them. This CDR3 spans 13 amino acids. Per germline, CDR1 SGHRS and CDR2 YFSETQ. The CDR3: CASSSGGDSGYTF. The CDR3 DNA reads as TGCGCCAGCAGCTCAGGAGGCGACTCTGGCTACACCTTC.

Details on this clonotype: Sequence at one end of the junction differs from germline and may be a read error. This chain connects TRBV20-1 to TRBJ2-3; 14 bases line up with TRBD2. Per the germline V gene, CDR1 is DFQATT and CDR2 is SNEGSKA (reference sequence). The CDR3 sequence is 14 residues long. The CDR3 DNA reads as TGCAGTGCTAGGGGGGGACTAGCGGGGGATACGCAGAATTTT. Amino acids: CSARGGLAGDTQNF.

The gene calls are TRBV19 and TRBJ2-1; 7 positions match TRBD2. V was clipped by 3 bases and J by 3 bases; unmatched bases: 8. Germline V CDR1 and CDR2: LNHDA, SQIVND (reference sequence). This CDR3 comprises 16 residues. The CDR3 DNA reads TGTGCCAGTAGTATTCCGGGTACTAGCGACTACAATGAGCAGTTCTTC. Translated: CASSIPGTSDYNEQFF.

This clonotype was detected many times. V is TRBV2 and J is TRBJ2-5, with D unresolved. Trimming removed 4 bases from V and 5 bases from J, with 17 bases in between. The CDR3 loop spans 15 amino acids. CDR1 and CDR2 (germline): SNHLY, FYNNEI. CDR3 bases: TGTGCCAGCAGTGGTTCGGCAGGCCTGGGGGAGACCCAGTACTTC. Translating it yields CASSGSAGLGETQYF.

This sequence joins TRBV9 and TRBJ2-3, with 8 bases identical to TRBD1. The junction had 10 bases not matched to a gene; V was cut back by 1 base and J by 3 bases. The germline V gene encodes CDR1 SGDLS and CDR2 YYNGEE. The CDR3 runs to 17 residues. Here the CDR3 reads CASSVSPGRGRTDTQYF. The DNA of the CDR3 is TGTGCCAGCAGCGTATCTCCCGGCAGGGGGCGGACAGATACGCAGTATTTT.

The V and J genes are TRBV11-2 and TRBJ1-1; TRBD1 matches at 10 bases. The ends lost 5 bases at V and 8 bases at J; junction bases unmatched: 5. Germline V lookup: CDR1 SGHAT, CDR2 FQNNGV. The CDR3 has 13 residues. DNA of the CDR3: TGTGCCAGCAGCCTCGGGACAGGGGAAGAAGCTTTCTTT. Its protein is CASSLGTGEEAFF.

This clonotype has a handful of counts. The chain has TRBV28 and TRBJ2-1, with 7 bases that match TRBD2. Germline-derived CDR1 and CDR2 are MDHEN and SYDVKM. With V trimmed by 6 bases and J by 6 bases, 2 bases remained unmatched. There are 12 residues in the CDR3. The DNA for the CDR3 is TGTGCCAGCAGCGGGGGGTTCAATGAGCAGTTCTTC. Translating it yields CASSGGFNEQFF.

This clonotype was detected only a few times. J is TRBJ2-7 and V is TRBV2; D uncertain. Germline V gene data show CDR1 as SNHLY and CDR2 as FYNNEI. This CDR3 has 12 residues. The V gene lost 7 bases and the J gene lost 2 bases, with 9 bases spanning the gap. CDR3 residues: CASKAGPYEQYF. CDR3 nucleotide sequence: TGTGCCAGCAAAGCAGGCCCCTACGAGCAGTACTTC. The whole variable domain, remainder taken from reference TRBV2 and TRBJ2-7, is EPEVTQTPSHQVTQMGQEVILRCVPISNHLYFYWYRQILGQKVEFLVSFYNNEISEKSEIFDDQFSVERPDGSNFTLKIRSTKLEDSAMYFCASKAGPYEQYFGPGTRLTVT.

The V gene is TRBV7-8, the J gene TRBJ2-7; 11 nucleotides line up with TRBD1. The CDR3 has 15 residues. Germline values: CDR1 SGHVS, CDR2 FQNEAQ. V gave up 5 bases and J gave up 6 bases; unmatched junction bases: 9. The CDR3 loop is CASSSSGTGGGEQYF. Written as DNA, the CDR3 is TGTGCCAGCAGCAGCTCCGGGACAGGGGGTGGCGAGCAGTACTTC.

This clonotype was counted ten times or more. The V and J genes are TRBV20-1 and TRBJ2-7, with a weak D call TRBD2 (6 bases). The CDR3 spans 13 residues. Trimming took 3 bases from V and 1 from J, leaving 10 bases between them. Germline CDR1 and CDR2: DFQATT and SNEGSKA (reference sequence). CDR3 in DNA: TGCAGTGCTAGCGGGAGTGGTTCCTACGAGCAGTACTTC. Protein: CSASGSGSYEQYF.

The CDR3 DNA follows: TGCAGTGCTGGGGGGATGGCGGTAAGCTCCTACGAGCAGTACTTC. Its translation: CSAGGMAVSSYEQYF. This sequence joins TRBV20-1 and TRBJ2-7; possibly TRBD2 for D (6 bases). The CDR3 is 15 amino acids. Germline V gene data show CDR1 as DFQATT and CDR2 as SNEGSKA (reference sequence). Trimming pared 5 bases from V and 0 bases from J, leaving 17 bases between.

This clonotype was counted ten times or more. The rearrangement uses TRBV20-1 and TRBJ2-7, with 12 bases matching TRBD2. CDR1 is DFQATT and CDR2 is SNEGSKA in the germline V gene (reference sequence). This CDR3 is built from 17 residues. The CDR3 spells CSASGTHRASGRGEQYF. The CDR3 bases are TGCAGCGCTTCCGGGACCCATCGGGCTAGCGGGAGGGGTGAGCAGTACTTC.

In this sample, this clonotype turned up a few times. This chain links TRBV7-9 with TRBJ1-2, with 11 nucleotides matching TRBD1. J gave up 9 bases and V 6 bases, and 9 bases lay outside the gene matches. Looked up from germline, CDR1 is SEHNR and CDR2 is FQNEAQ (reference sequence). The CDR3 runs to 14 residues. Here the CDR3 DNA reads TGTGCCAGCAGTCGAGACGGACAGGGGGCTAGCTACACCTTC. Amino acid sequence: CASSRDGQGASYTF.